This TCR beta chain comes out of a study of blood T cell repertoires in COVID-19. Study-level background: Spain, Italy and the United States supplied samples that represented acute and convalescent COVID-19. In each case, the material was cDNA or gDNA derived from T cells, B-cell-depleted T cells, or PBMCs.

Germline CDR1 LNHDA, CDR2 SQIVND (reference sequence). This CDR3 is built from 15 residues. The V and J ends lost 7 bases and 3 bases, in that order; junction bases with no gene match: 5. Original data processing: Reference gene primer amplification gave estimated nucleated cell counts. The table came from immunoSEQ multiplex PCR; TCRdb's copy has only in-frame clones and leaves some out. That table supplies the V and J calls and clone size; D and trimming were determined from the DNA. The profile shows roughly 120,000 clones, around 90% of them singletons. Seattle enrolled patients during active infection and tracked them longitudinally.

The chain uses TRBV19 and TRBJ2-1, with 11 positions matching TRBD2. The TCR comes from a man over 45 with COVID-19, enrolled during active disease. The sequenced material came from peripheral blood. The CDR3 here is CASTFTSGSYNEQFF. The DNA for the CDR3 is TGTGCCAGTACCTTCACTAGCGGGAGCTACAATGAGCAGTTCTTC.